A single sample is the source of the 28 T cell receptor beta chains below, sequenced in a study of T cells in Graves' hyperthyroidism and ophthalmopathy. The source material, RNA transcripts, was used to amplify TCR beta CDR3 regions. The study used the HTBI primer set for a first-round RT-PCR of the TCR CDR3. One entry per CDR3 protein, called by TCRdb with MiXCR from the multiplex PCR reads. The profile shows about 770,000 distinct CDR3 sequences, 15% to 20% of them singletons. Source material: blood. These receptors all come from a woman aged 45-59 years with Graves' hyperthyroidism that later progressed to Graves' ophthalmopathy.

This chain links TRBV6-2 or TRBV6-3 with TRBJ2-1; TRBD2 matches 11 bases. The V segment lost 7 bases and the J segment 7 bases; nucleotides outside the gene matches: 15. CDR3 size: 17 residues. Germline CDR1 is MNHEY and CDR2 is SVGEGT. The CDR3 region has the DNA TGTGCCAGCATAGCGGGGGGGGCTCCAGGGAGTGGTAATGAGCAGTTCTTC. This gives the protein CASIAGGAPGSGNEQFF.

This clonotype has a handful of counts. The rearrangement links TRBV9 to TRBJ1-5; D is unresolved. Germline lookup yields CDR1 SGDLS and CDR2 YYNGEE. V was trimmed by 2 bases and J by 7 bases, leaving 16 bases between them. The CDR3 spans 15 residues. CDR3 region: CASSVGTEGDQPQHF. The CDR3 coding sequence is TGTGCCAGCAGCGTGGGAACGGAGGGCGACCAGCCCCAGCATTTT.

This clonotype was seen a few times. This chain connects TRBV27 to TRBJ2-2; no clear D. This CDR3 is 13 amino acids long. Germline CDR1 reads MNHEY; CDR2 reads SMNVEV (reference sequence). The germline V and J ends were trimmed by 5 bases and 7 bases, with 11 bases remaining between them. CDR3 amino acids: CASSPLLVGELFF. The CDR3 DNA reads as TGTGCCAGCAGTCCCCTCTTAGTCGGGGAGCTGTTTTTT.

The table lists this clonotype with a few counts. This sequence joins TRBV5-1 and TRBJ1-1, with D possibly matching TRBD1 (5 bases). There are 15 residues in the CDR3. The V gene lost 0 bases and the J gene lost 1 base, with 10 bases spanning the gap. Germline V gene sequence: CDR1 SGHRS, CDR2 YFSETQ. CDR3 residues: CASSLVPGWNTEAFF. CDR3 DNA sequence: TGCGCCAGCAGCTTGGTCCCAGGGTGGAACACTGAAGCTTTCTTT.

This clonotype was counted many times. The chain links TRBV20-1 to TRBJ2-1; TRBD2 might be the D (7 bases). CDR3 length: 15 residues. CDR1 DFQATT and CDR2 SNEGSKA come from the germline V gene (reference sequence). Trimming cost V 7 bases and J 4 bases, with 20 bases left between them. DNA of the CDR3: TGCAGTGTCACAGGAGGGGGTAGCGGGTACAATGAGCAGTTCTTC. The encoded protein is CSVTGGGSGYNEQFF.

This clonotype was seen only a few times. The genes are TRBV10-2 and TRBJ2-6; no firm D call. The germline V and J ends were trimmed by 3 bases and 1 base, with 10 bases remaining between them. CDR1 is WSHSY and CDR2 is SAAADI in the germline V gene. This CDR3 spans 16 amino acids. The CDR3: CASSEGFGSGANVLTF. In DNA, the CDR3 is TGCGCCAGCAGTGAAGGGTTCGGTTCTGGGGCCAACGTCCTGACTTTC.

This chain links TRBV2 with TRBJ2-1; weak D call: TRBD1 (6 bases). The germline gives CDR1 SNHLY, CDR2 FYNNEI. CDR3 length equals 15 residues. Between the trimmed V and J ends, which lost 6 bases and 4 bases, there was a span of 16 bases. In DNA form, the CDR3 reads TGTGCCAGCAGAGAACAGGGCAACTGGTACAATGAGCAGTTCTTC. This gives the protein CASREQGNWYNEQFF.

This clonotype was observed a handful of times. The rearrangement links TRBV19 to TRBJ1-2; unclear D gene. The CDR3 sequence is 13 residues long. The ends were cut back, 4 bases at V and 4 bases at J, with 10 bases in the middle. Germline-derived CDR1 and CDR2 are LNHDA and SQIVND (reference sequence). The CDR3 DNA follows: TGTGCCAGTAGTAGGGAACTACTCTATGGCTACACCTTC. Amino acids: CASSRELLYGYTF.

The gene calls are TRBV5-1 and TRBJ2-2; unclear D gene. This CDR3 contains 14 residues. Germline CDR1 is SGHRS and CDR2 is YFSETQ. Deletions cut 3 bases from V and 1 base from J, with 7 bases between. CDR3 region: CASSSTLNTGELFF. The CDR3, as DNA: TGCGCCAGCAGCTCAACTCTGAACACCGGGGAGCTGTTTTTT.

This clonotype occurred a few times. The rearrangement uses TRBV9 and TRBJ2-1, with a weak D call TRBD1 (6 bases). V lost 4 bases and J 1 base, leaving 15 bases between the germline ends. CDR3 length equals 16 residues. CDR1 is SGDLS and CDR2 is YYNGEE in the germline V gene. The CDR3 DNA sequence: TGTGCCAGCAGCACCACAGGGTTTGATTCCTACAATGAGCAGTTCTTC. It codes for CASSTTGFDSYNEQFF. The full variable domain, its missing parts supplied by reference TRBV9 and TRBJ2-1, is DSGVTQTPKHLITATGQRVTLRCSPRSGDLSVYWYQQSLDQGLQFLIQYYNGEERAKGNILERFSAQQFPDLHSELNLSSLELGDSALYFCASSTTGFDSYNEQFFGPGTRLTVL.

There are a few counts of this clonotype. V gene TRBV3-1 combines with J gene TRBJ1-5; TRBD1 might be the D (5 bases). CDR3 length equals 13 residues. The germline V gene encodes CDR1 LGHDT and CDR2 YNNKEL (reference sequence). Trimming pared 3 bases from V and 9 bases from J, leaving 12 bases between. This CDR3 is CASSHGALWPQHF. The DNA of the CDR3 is TGTGCCAGCAGCCACGGGGCCTTATGGCCCCAGCATTTT. Full variable domain (remainder filled in from reference TRBV3-1 and TRBJ1-5): DTAVSQTPKYLVTQMGNDKSIKCEQNLGHDTMYWYKQDSKKFLKIMFSYNNKELIINETVPNRFSPKSPDKAHLNLHINSLELGDSAVYFCASSHGALWPQHFGDGTRLSIL.

This clonotype was observed many times. The chain has TRBV11-2 and TRBJ1-2, with TRBD1 as a possible D gene (6 bases). Trimming stripped 0 bases from V and 0 bases from J, with 11 bases between. CDR3 size: 16 residues. Germline V lookup: CDR1 SGHAT, CDR2 FQNNGV. In DNA, the CDR3 is TGTGCCAGCAGCTTAGATCTCGCAGGGGCTAACTATGGCTACACCTTC. This translates into CASSLDLAGANYGYTF. The entire variable domain, with the rest obtained from reference TRBV11-2 and TRBJ1-2, is as follows: EAGVAQSPRYKIIEKRQSVAFWCNPISGHATLYWYQQILGQGPKLLIQFQNNGVVDDSQLPKDRFSAERLKGVDSTLKIQPAKLEDSAVYLCASSLDLAGANYGYTFGSGTRLTVV.

This clonotype showed up just a few times. The chain joins TRBV6-5 to TRBJ1-1; possible D gene TRBD1, 6 bases. Germline V gives CDR1 MNHEY, CDR2 SVGAGI. V was cut by 1 base and J by 0 bases, with 12 bases left in between. The CDR3 totals 16 residues. CDR3 sequence: CASSYFIKGVNTEAFF. CDR3 sequence (DNA): TGTGCCAGCAGTTACTTCATTAAGGGGGTGAACACTGAAGCTTTCTTT.

As to this clonotype: This may be a read error, as it is one base from a much larger clone. Here the CDR3 omits its conserved ending phenylalanine or tryptophan, so a read error is the likely source. The chain recombines TRBV18 with TRBJ1-2, with no clear D. The CDR3 runs to 11 residues. Germline assignment: CDR1 KGHSH and CDR2 LQKENI. Trimming stripped 6 bases from V and 7 bases from J, with 9 bases between. CDR3 sequence reads: CASSPNVGYTL. CDR3 sequence (DNA): TGTGCCAGCTCGCCGAATGTTGGCTACACCCTC.

At least ten counts were recorded for this clonotype. The V and J genes are TRBV15 and TRBJ1-1; no reliable D call. The germline CDR1 and CDR2 sequences are LNHNV and YYDKDF (reference sequence). CDR3 length: 14 residues. Trimming took off 1 base at V and 4 bases at J, with 10 bases between the two ends. The CDR3 nucleotides read TGTGCCACCAGCAGAGTCTCAGGAGGCACTGAAGCTTTCTTT. It encodes CATSRVSGGTEAFF.

There are a few counts of this clonotype. This chain links TRBV14 with TRBJ1-1; D gene uncertain. CDR3 length: 13 amino acids. Trimming removed 8 bases from V and 0 bases from J, with 10 bases in between. CDR1 and CDR2 from the germline V gene are SGHDN and FVKESK. CDR3 amino acids: CASAKSMNTEAFF. The CDR3 DNA reads as TGTGCCAGCGCCAAGAGCATGAACACTGAAGCTTTCTTT.

V and J are TRBV6-2 or TRBV6-3 and TRBJ1-1, with 9 bases matching TRBD1. The junction had 6 bases not matched to a gene; V was cut back by 7 bases and J by 0 bases. The germline gives CDR1 MNHEY, CDR2 SVGEGT. The CDR3 extends over 15 amino acids. The CDR3 loop reads CASTPQGAVNTEAFF. CDR3 DNA sequence: TGTGCCAGCACCCCACAGGGGGCGGTGAACACTGAAGCTTTCTTT.

The V and J genes are TRBV27 and TRBJ1-2, with 8 bases matching TRBD1. CDR3 size: 15 residues. V lost 3 bases, J lost 2 bases, and 5 bases stayed unmatched. From germline, CDR1 is MNHEY and CDR2 SMNVEV (reference sequence). The CDR3 sequence: CASSFGQGFNYGYTF. CDR3 coding DNA: TGTGCCAGCAGTTTTGGACAGGGTTTCAACTATGGCTACACCTTC.

The table lists this clonotype with many counts. The chain recombines TRBV14 with TRBJ1-1, with D possibly TRBD1 on 6 matching bases. Trimming took 2 bases from V and 1 from J, leaving 11 bases between them. Germline V gene data show CDR1 as SGHDN and CDR2 as FVKESK. The CDR3 loop spans 15 amino acids. The DNA of the CDR3 is TGTGCCAGCAGCCAACTACAGGGCGGGAACACTGAAGCTTTCTTT. It is translated as CASSQLQGGNTEAFF. The variable domain in full, completed from reference TRBV14 and TRBJ1-1, reads EAGVTQFPSHSVIEKGQTVTLRCDPISGHDNLYWYRRVMGKEIKFLLHFVKESKQDESGMPNNRFLAERTGGTYSTLKVQPAELEDSGVYFCASSQLQGGNTEAFFGQGTRLTVV.

This chain joins TRBV7-2 and TRBJ2-1, with TRBD2 matching over 10 bases. Germline values: CDR1 SGHTA, CDR2 FQGNSA. After removal of 5 bases from V and 4 bases from J, the junction contained 5 bases not matched to a gene. CDR3 size: 15 residues. In DNA, the CDR3 is TGTGCCAGCAGCCCGGAGCGGGGGGGTTACAATGAGCAGTTCTTC. It encodes CASSPERGGYNEQFF.

This clonotype was seen only once. The rearrangement uses TRBV12-3 or TRBV12-4 and TRBJ2-3, with 11 bases aligning to TRBD2. The CDR3 extends over 16 amino acids. Trimming at V came to 1 base and at J to 6 bases, leaving 6 bases not matched to a gene. CDR3 amino acids: CASSLVSGGAKDTQYF. The DNA for the CDR3 is TGTGCCAGCAGTTTAGTTAGCGGGGGGGCGAAGGATACGCAGTATTTT.

This clonotype was seen many times. The genes are TRBV12-3 or TRBV12-4 and TRBJ2-7, with D unresolved. V was shortened by 3 bases and J by 1 base, with 10 bases between the two germline ends. The CDR3 covers 14 residues. The CDR3 reads CASSFADLSYEQYF. The CDR3 bases are TGTGCCAGCAGTTTTGCCGACTTGTCCTACGAGCAGTACTTC.

The chain recombines TRBV6-1 with TRBJ1-2, with TRBD1 matching 8 bases. Trimming removed 5 bases from V and 5 bases from J; junction bases left unmatched: 10. Germline lookup yields CDR1 MNHNS and CDR2 SASEGT. The length of the CDR3 is 15 residues. Here the CDR3 reads CASSPTLQGAYGYTF. The DNA for the CDR3 is TGTGCCAGCAGTCCTACTTTGCAGGGGGCGTATGGCTACACCTTC.

This clonotype came up a few times. The chain links TRBV12-3 or TRBV12-4 to TRBJ1-2; 10 bases are a match to TRBD1. The CDR3 consists of 16 residues. With V trimmed by 5 bases and J by 6 bases, 12 bases remained unmatched. The CDR3 sequence: CASSKTGTGAVHGYTF. Here the CDR3 DNA reads TGTGCCAGCAGTAAAACCGGGACAGGGGCGGTCCATGGCTACACCTTC.

This clonotype was seen at least ten times. The V and J genes are TRBV12-3 or TRBV12-4 and TRBJ2-5; 9 bases match TRBD2. The J segment lost 0 bases and the V segment lost 6 bases, leaving 14 bases of the junction unmatched. The CDR3 sequence is 18 residues long. The CDR3 sequence is CASSFLRGASGDQETQYF. In DNA form, the CDR3 reads TGTGCCAGCAGCTTCCTAAGGGGGGCTAGCGGGGACCAAGAGACCCAGTACTTC.

The V gene is TRBV20-1, the J gene TRBJ2-3; tentative D call: TRBD1 (5 bases). Germline loops: CDR1 DFQATT, CDR2 SNEGSKA (reference sequence). V lost 0 bases, J lost 2 bases, and 15 bases lay in between. The CDR3 has 16 residues. CDR3 nucleotide sequence: TGCAGTGCTAGAGAGGGGCCCACACCAGTCACAGATACGCAGTATTTT. Translated: CSAREGPTPVTDTQYF.

This clonotype was found many times. V is TRBV7-3 and J is TRBJ2-5; 7 positions match TRBD1. The CDR3 has 14 amino acids. V lost 4 bases to trimming and J lost 2 bases; unmatched junction nucleotides: 4. Germline V CDR1 and CDR2: SGHTA, FQGTGA. CDR3 amino acids: CASSYGTEQETQYF. The CDR3 bases are TGTGCCAGCAGCTACGGGACAGAACAAGAGACCCAGTACTTC. Filled out from reference TRBV7-3 and TRBJ2-5, the complete variable domain reads GAGVSQTPSNKVTEKGKYVELRCDPISGHTALYWYRQSLGQGPEFLIYFQGTGAADDSGLPNDRFFAVRPEGSVSTLKIQRTERGDSAVYLCASSYGTEQETQYFGPGTRLLVL.

This clonotype was picked up a small number of times. V usage is TRBV14 and J usage is TRBJ2-7; TRBD2 might be the D (5 bases). Trimming pared 3 bases from V and 6 bases from J, leaving 12 bases between. CDR1 and CDR2 (germline): SGHDN, FVKESK. This CDR3 is built from 13 residues. DNA of the CDR3: TGTGCCAGCAGCCAGAAGGGAGTAAGCGAGCAGTACTTC. This gives the protein CASSQKGVSEQYF.